The rows below give T cell receptor beta chains drawn from one sample of a study of T-cell reconstitution after alpha-beta-depleted transplantation in children. TCRdb re-analysed the PCR reads in MiXCR, keeping a single row per CDR3 protein. The data hold about 170,000 distinct CDR3 sequences, with around 10% observed a single time. Sequencing was performed on PBMCs, taken before TCRalphabeta/CD19-depleted stem cell transplant. These receptors were collected from a boy younger than 10 with acute myeloid leukemia, due to receive a stem cell transplant. Both conserved end residues are part of each CDR3. D genes are given only for firm matches. A clone size is listed for some rows: how often the clone was seen (once, few, many), or a class if it is expanded.

-	TRBJ1-1	many	TRBV30	TGTGCCTGGAGTAGAGAGACAGTCATGAACACTGAAGCTTTCTTT	CAWSRETVMNTEAFF
TRBD1	TRBJ2-2	many	TRBV4-1	TGCGCCAGCAGCCAAGGGAGATACAGGGGGCAGACCGGGGAGCTGTTTTTT	CASSQGRYRGQTGELFF
-	TRBJ1-1	few	TRBV7-9	TGTGCCAGCAGCTCTCTTTATCCTGAAGCTTTCTTT	CASSSLYPEAFF
TRBD1	TRBJ1-5	many	TRBV6-1	TGTGCCAGCAGTCAAGGACAGGGGGCCGGTCAGCCCCAGCATTTT	CASSQGQGAGQPQHF
TRBD2	TRBJ2-7	many	TRBV5-6	TGTGCCAGCAGCAATGCACGTGGCGGGAGTTCCTACTACGAGCAGTACTTC	CASSNARGGSSYYEQYF
-	TRBJ2-5	-	TRBV5-1	TGCGCCAGCAGCTTTGAGCCCCAGGGACTTCACGAGACCCAGTACTTC	CASSFEPQGLHETQYF
-	TRBJ2-3	many	TRBV20-1	TGCAGTGCTAGTTTTACAGATACGCAGTATTTT	CSASFTDTQYF
-	TRBJ2-1	many	TRBV5-1	TGCGCCAGCAGCTTGGTTCGACAATTGGGTATGAGCGATGAGCAGTTCTTC	CASSLVRQLGMSDEQFF
-	TRBJ2-3	many	TRBV20-1	TGCAGTGCTAGGATGCCGGAGGTCACAGATACGCAGTATTTT	CSARMPEVTDTQYF
TRBD2	TRBJ2-1	-	TRBV6-1	TGTGCCAGCAGTCCCTATAGCGGGAGGTCCTACAATGAGCAGTTCTTC	CASSPYSGRSYNEQFF
-	TRBJ2-7	many	TRBV20-1	TGCAGTGCTCCTAGGGGGGGCTACGAGCAGTACTTC	CSAPRGGYEQYF
-	TRBJ1-6	many	TRBV20-1	TGCAGTGCTAGGCAAGGGGCCAAGGAATCACCCCTCCACTTT	CSARQGAKESPLHF
TRBD2	TRBJ2-7	many	TRBV5-1	TGCGCCAGCAGCTTAGGGACTAGCGAGTACGAGCAGTACTTC	CASSLGTSEYEQYF
-	TRBJ2-5	many	TRBV5-1	TGCGCCAGCAGCTTGGCCCAAGGACCGGAGACCCAGTACTTC	CASSLAQGPETQYF